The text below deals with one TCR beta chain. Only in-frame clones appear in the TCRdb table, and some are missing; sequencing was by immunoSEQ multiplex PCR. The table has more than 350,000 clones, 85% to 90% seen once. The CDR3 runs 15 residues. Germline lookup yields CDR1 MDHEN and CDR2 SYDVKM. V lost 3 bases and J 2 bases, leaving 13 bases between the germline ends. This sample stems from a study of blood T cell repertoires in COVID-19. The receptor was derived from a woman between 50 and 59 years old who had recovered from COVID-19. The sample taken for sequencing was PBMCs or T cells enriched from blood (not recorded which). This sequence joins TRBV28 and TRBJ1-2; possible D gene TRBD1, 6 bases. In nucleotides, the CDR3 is TGTGCCAGCAGTTTTCAGGGGCTCCCGAACTATGGCTACACCTTC. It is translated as CASSFQGLPNYGYTF.